One and the same sample provided the 14 T cell receptor beta chains below, sequenced in a study of cytomegalovirus exposure and HLA in healthy donors. This PCR relied on a set of 60 Vbeta primers and 13 Jbeta primers. The repertoire was sequenced with immunoSEQ multiplex PCR; TCRdb's copy has only in-frame clones and lacks some. The top ten hold approximately 2% of the sample, which has roughly 100,000 clones, around 72% seen once. The material sequenced was PBMCs. These receptors originate from a man younger than 45 in good health and CMV-seronegative.

The chain has TRBV7-9 and TRBJ1-1, with 7 positions matching TRBD1. The V gene's germline CDR1 is SEHNR and CDR2 FQNEAQ (reference sequence). CDR3 length: 15 amino acids. The V gene end was trimmed by 5 bases and the J gene end by 1 base; junction bases not matched to a gene: 7. CDR3 nucleotides: TGTGCCAGCAGCCTAATGAGGACAGGGAACACTGAAGCTTTCTTT. Amino acids: CASSLMRTGNTEAFF.

This chain joins TRBV4-3 and TRBJ1-5; D not resolved. The length of the CDR3 is 18 residues. CDR1 is LGHNA, CDR2 YSLEER, per germline. Trimming took 0 bases from V and 0 from J, leaving 15 bases between them. This chain's CDR3 is CASSQEPFSIYSNQPQHF. The CDR3 DNA reads TGCGCCAGCAGCCAAGAGCCCTTTAGTATTTATAGCAATCAGCCCCAGCATTTT.

This chain joins TRBV29-1 and TRBJ1-2; tentatively, D is TRBD1 (6 bases). There are 11 residues in the CDR3. The V and J ends lost 7 bases and 8 bases respectively, with 14 bases between them. CDR1 SQVTM and CDR2 ANQGSEA come from the germline V gene. DNA of the CDR3: TGCAGCGGGGAGGGGGTACGAGGCTACACCTTC. Translation gives CSGEGVRGYTF. The whole variable domain, filled in from reference TRBV29-1 and TRBJ1-2, reads SAVISQKPSRDICQRGTSLTIQCQVDSQVTMMFWYRQQPGQSLTLIATANQGSEATYESGFVIDKFPISRPNLTFSTLTVSNMSPEDSSIYLCSGEGVRGYTFGSGTRLTVV.

The rearrangement uses TRBV7-2 and TRBJ2-7; 7 nucleotides agree with TRBD1. The V and J ends lost 4 bases and 4 bases, in that order; junction bases with no gene match: 7. The CDR3 loop spans 14 amino acids. CDR1 and CDR2 (germline): SGHTA, FQGNSA. The CDR3 sequence: CASSSRRDSYEQYF. The CDR3, as DNA: TGTGCCAGCAGCTCCCGCCGGGACAGTTACGAGCAGTACTTC.

The CDR3: CASSPVGAGVRYGYTF. In nucleotides, the CDR3 is TGTGCCAGCAGTCCGGTCGGGGCAGGGGTTCGCTATGGCTACACCTTC. The chain is built from TRBV28 and TRBJ1-2; maybe TRBD1 (6 bases). CDR3 length: 16 residues. Trimming cost V 5 bases and J 4 bases, with 20 bases left between them. Germline V gene lookup returns CDR1 MDHEN and CDR2 SYDVKM.

The DNA of the CDR3 is TGTGCCAGCAGCTTAAGGACAGCGAACACCGGGGAGCTGTTTTTT. Translating gives CASSLRTANTGELFF. The chain is built from TRBV13 and TRBJ2-2, with a weak D call TRBD1 (6 bases). The germline V and J ends were trimmed by 2 bases and 0 bases, with 7 bases remaining between them. Germline loops: CDR1 PRHDT, CDR2 FYEKMQ (reference sequence). CDR3 length equals 15 residues.

V gene TRBV4-2 combines with J gene TRBJ1-2; D is unresolved. The ends were cut back, 0 bases at V and 2 bases at J, with 7 bases in the middle. Germline CDR1 is LGHNA and CDR2 is YNFKEQ. CDR3 length equals 14 residues. The CDR3 here is CASSQDLGNYGYTF. CDR3 bases: TGTGCCAGCAGCCAAGATCTAGGAAACTATGGCTACACCTTC.

This chain links TRBV19 with TRBJ1-4; unclear D gene. Trimming shortened V by 6 bases and J by 4 bases, and 15 bases separated the two germline ends. The CDR3 covers 15 residues. Germline lookup yields CDR1 LNHDA and CDR2 SQIVND (reference sequence). The CDR3 DNA reads as TGTGCCAGTAGATCCGATCGACTTTATAATGAAAAACTGTTTTTT. This encodes CASRSDRLYNEKLFF.

The chain recombines TRBV20-1 with TRBJ2-7, with D perhaps matching TRBD1 (6 bases). V was trimmed by 4 bases and J by 6 bases, leaving 10 bases between them. Germline-derived CDR1 and CDR2 are DFQATT and SNEGSKA (reference sequence). CDR3 size: 11 residues. The chain's CDR3 is CSATPTGEQYF. CDR3 coding DNA: TGCAGTGCTACCCCGACAGGCGAGCAGTACTTC.

The chain combines TRBV19 with TRBJ2-7, with D perhaps TRBD1 (5 bases). The CDR3 totals 13 residues. Trimming removed 7 bases at V and 0 bases at J, with 10 bases between. CDR1 and CDR2 from the germline V gene are LNHDA and SQIVND (reference sequence). CDR3: CASKQGTSYEQYF. As DNA, the CDR3 is TGTGCCAGTAAGCAGGGAACCTCCTACGAGCAGTACTTC.

The chain uses TRBV28 and TRBJ2-7, with a weak D call TRBD1 (6 bases). CDR3 length: 13 residues. CDR1 and CDR2 from the germline V gene are MDHEN and SYDVKM. The V end was cut by 3 bases, the J end by 5 bases, with 11 bases between. The CDR3 DNA reads as TGTGCCAGCAGTTTCCGCAGGGGCCACGAGCAGTACTTC. It codes for CASSFRRGHEQYF. Full variable domain (missing parts from reference TRBV28 and TRBJ2-7): DVKVTQSSRYLVKRTGEKVFLECVQDMDHENMFWYRQDPGLGLRLIYFSYDVKMKEKGDIPEGYSVSREKKERFSLILESASTNQTSMYLCASSFRRGHEQYFGPGTRLTVT.

This clone was seen a handful of times. Without the conserved terminal phenylalanine or tryptophan, this CDR3 likely stems from a read error. No DNA is shown, since the ends of the CDR3 on it are uncertain; the CDR3 is the one TCRdb lists. The chain has TRBV5-1 and TRBJ1-1. Looked up from germline, CDR1 is SGHRS and CDR2 is YFSETQ. A total of 9 residues make up the CDR3, ends included. Here the CDR3 reads CASRPGTIL.

The V gene is TRBV18, the J gene TRBJ2-5; TRBD1 matches 8 bases. CDR1 and CDR2 (germline): KGHSH, LQKENI. With 3 bases clipped from V and 0 bases from J, the junction kept 3 bases outside the gene matches. The CDR3 has 15 residues. For the CDR3, the DNA is TGTGCCAGCTCACCCTTGACAGGGGACCAAGAGACCCAGTACTTC. Translated, it gives CASSPLTGDQETQYF.

The chain carries TRBV5-1 and TRBJ2-7; a possible D gene is TRBD2 (5 bases). Germline V gene data show CDR1 as SGHRS and CDR2 as YFSETQ. Between the trimmed V and J ends, which lost 0 bases and 0 bases, there was a span of 13 bases. This CDR3 comprises 16 residues. The DNA of the CDR3 is TGCGCCAGCAGCTTGGAGGGCTTCGGGAACTCCTACGAGCAGTACTTC. Translation gives CASSLEGFGNSYEQYF.